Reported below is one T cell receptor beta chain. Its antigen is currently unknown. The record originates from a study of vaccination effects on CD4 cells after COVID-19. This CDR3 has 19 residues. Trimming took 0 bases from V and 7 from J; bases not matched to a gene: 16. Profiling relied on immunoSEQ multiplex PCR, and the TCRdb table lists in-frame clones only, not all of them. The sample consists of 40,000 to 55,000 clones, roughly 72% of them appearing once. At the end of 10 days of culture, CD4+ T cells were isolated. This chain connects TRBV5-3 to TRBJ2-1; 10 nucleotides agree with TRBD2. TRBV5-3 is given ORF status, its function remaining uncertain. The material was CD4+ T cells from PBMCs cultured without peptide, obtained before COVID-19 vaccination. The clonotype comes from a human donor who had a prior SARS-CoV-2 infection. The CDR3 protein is CARSLVTSSGSFSSNEQFF. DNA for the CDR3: TGTGCCAGAAGCTTGGTAACGTCTAGCGGGAGTTTTTCGTCGAATGAGCAGTTCTTC.